This paragraph reports one TCR beta chain. This sample is drawn from a study of T-cell memory formation after mild COVID-19. The CDR3 loop spans 16 amino acids. V trimming: 7 bases; J trimming: 2 bases; junction bases outside the gene matches: 5. Looked up from germline, CDR1 is ENHRY and CDR2 is SYGVKD. TCRdb re-called the 5' RACE reads through MiXCR, storing one row per CDR3 protein. The sample holds roughly 70,000 distinct CDR3 sequences, roughly a sixth seen once. This sequence was found in an adult woman who had mild COVID-19 (a few samples of this study predate the infection). Cell type and time point are not known. Sequenced input: PBMCs or a T cell subset sorted from them (not recorded which). V and J are TRBV10-3 and TRBJ2-5, with 15 bases that match TRBD2. CDR3 sequence (DNA): TGTGCCATCACCCCGGGACTAGCGGGAGGTCAAGAGACCCAGTACTTC. This translates into CAITPGLAGGQETQYF.